A single sample is the source of the 28 T cell receptor beta chains below, sequenced in a study of OX40 agonist ivuxolimab in advanced cancers. Repertoires were generated with immunoSEQ multiplex PCR, while TCRdb's copy carries only in-frame clones and drops some. This sample has about 91,000 clones, with more than 75% found just once. The sample consisted of CD4+ or CD8+ T cells sorted from blood, taken in a trial of the OX40 agonist ivuxolimab. Every receptor here comes from an adult with an advanced solid tumor such as melanoma, head and neck, liver or kidney cancer.

This clone has just one count. J is TRBJ2-5 and V is TRBV11-2; D is unresolved. The germline V gene encodes CDR1 SGHAT and CDR2 FQNNGV. CDR3 length: 11 residues. V gave up 4 bases and J gave up 5 bases, with 5 bases separating them. The CDR3 DNA reads as TGTGCCAGCAGCTCATGGGAGACCCAGTACTTC. This sequence encodes CASSSWETQYF.

This chain links TRBV7-9 with TRBJ2-6; 13 bases fit TRBD2. Trimming removed 5 bases from V and 4 bases from J; junction bases left unmatched: 5. The germline V gene has CDR1 SEHNR and CDR2 FQNEAQ (reference sequence). The CDR3 has 17 residues. The CDR3 DNA is TGTGCCAGCAGCCCACTAGCGGGAGGGCTGGGGGCCAACGTCCTGACTTTC. Protein product: CASSPLAGGLGANVLTF. Combining the CDR3 with reference TRBV7-9 and TRBJ2-6 gives the whole variable domain DTGVSQNPRHKITKRGQNVTFRCDPISEHNRLYWYRQTLGQGPEFLTYFQNEAQLEKSRLLSDRFSAERPKGSFSTLEIQRTEQGDSAMYLCASSPLAGGLGANVLTFGAGSRLTVL.

The rearrangement links TRBV27 to TRBJ2-7, with D maybe TRBD2 (5 bases). The germline CDR1 and CDR2 sequences are MNHEY and SMNVEV (reference sequence). The CDR3 is 13 amino acids. V gave up 3 bases and J gave up 6 bases, with 12 bases separating them. The CDR3 DNA is TGTGCCAGCAGTTTCGTTACTAGTTCCGAGCAGTACTTC. It codes for CASSFVTSSEQYF.

The rearrangement joins TRBV28 to TRBJ1-2; no clear D. This CDR3 is 13 amino acids long. The germline V gene encodes CDR1 MDHEN and CDR2 SYDVKM. V shed 3 bases and J shed 5 bases, with 10 bases lying between them. In DNA form, the CDR3 reads TGTGCCAGCAGTTTGGACCTTGAGTATGGCTACACCTTC. It is translated as CASSLDLEYGYTF.

The chain employs TRBV14 and TRBJ2-5; 15 bases line up with TRBD2. CDR1 is SGHDN and CDR2 is FVKESK in the germline V gene. The CDR3 length is 20 residues. V lost 4 bases and J lost 2; bases outside the gene matches: 14. CDR3 protein: CASSPYKGLAGGRGQETQYF. CDR3 sequence (DNA): TGTGCCAGCAGCCCCTATAAGGGACTAGCGGGAGGCAGGGGTCAAGAGACCCAGTACTTC.

The V gene is TRBV30, the J gene TRBJ1-3, with no clear D. CDR3 length: 15 amino acids. Germline values: CDR1 GTSNPN, CDR2 SVGIG (reference sequence). V lost 0 bases and J 0 bases, leaving 9 bases between the germline ends. The CDR3: CAWSVPLDSGNTIYF. CDR3 DNA sequence: TGTGCCTGGAGTGTACCGTTGGACTCTGGAAACACCATATATTTT.

In this sample, this clone turned up a few times. The chain joins TRBV27 to TRBJ1-2; D remains unclear. V was clipped by 6 bases and J by 8 bases, with 16 bases between them. Germline V gene sequence: CDR1 MNHEY, CDR2 SMNVEV (reference sequence). The CDR3 is 13 amino acids. In DNA form, the CDR3 reads TGTGCCAGCAGCCGGAAGGGAGGGCAGGGCTACACCTTC. The encoded protein is CASSRKGGQGYTF.

J is TRBJ2-5 and V is TRBV2; TRBD2 matches at 7 bases. Germline V gene sequence: CDR1 SNHLY, CDR2 FYNNEI. The V and J ends lost 2 bases and 5 bases, in that order; junction bases with no gene match: 11. CDR3 length: 16 residues. The CDR3 sequence is CASSESLAEPRETQYF. The CDR3 DNA reads as TGTGCCAGCAGTGAATCCCTAGCGGAACCCCGGGAGACCCAGTACTTC.

The chain joins TRBV7-2 to TRBJ2-1; D gene ambiguous. Germline V CDR1 and CDR2: SGHTA, FQGNSA. CDR3 size: 12 residues. V shed 2 bases and J shed 9 bases, with 8 bases lying between them. CDR3 nucleotide sequence: TGTGCCAGCAGCTTAATGGGAAGTGAGCAGTTCTTC. Protein sequence: CASSLMGSEQFF.

The CDR3 loop is CSVREGNEQFF. The CDR3 DNA reads as TGCAGCGTACGGGAGGGAAATGAGCAGTTCTTC. The V and J genes are TRBV29-1 and TRBJ2-1; 8 nucleotides match TRBD2. The ends lost 6 bases at V and 7 bases at J; junction bases unmatched: 2. The germline gives CDR1 SQVTM, CDR2 ANQGSEA. This CDR3 spans 11 amino acids.

The V gene is TRBV5-8, the J gene TRBJ2-1, with TRBD2 identical over 7 bases. V lost 4 bases to trimming and J lost 10 bases; unmatched junction nucleotides: 20. Germline V CDR1 and CDR2: SGHTS, YDEGEE. The CDR3 is made up of 17 amino acids. The CDR3 region has the DNA TGTGCCAGCAGCACCCCCCTTGGGGGAGGGAGCGTGCTGGAGCAGTTCTTC. Residues: CASSTPLGGGSVLEQFF.

This chain links TRBV2 with TRBJ1-6; 7 positions match TRBD1. The V gene's germline CDR1 is SNHLY and CDR2 FYNNEI. The J segment lost 9 bases and the V segment lost 10 bases, leaving 9 bases of the junction unmatched. The CDR3 is 13 amino acids. The CDR3 reads CANKGQEFSPLHF. CDR3 nucleotide sequence: TGTGCCAACAAAGGACAGGAATTTTCACCCCTCCACTTT.

The chain has TRBV10-1 and TRBJ1-1; no firm D call. Trimming pared 3 bases from V and 0 bases from J, leaving 5 bases between. Germline V gene data show CDR1 as WNHNN and CDR2 as SYGVQD (reference sequence). This CDR3 region has 13 residues. CDR3 sequence reads: CASSDGVNTEAFF. CDR3 DNA: TGCGCCAGCAGTGATGGGGTGAACACTGAAGCTTTCTTT.

The chain employs TRBV11-3 and TRBJ1-1, with D tentatively TRBD1 (5 bases). This CDR3 comprises 14 residues. Trimming took off 4 bases at V and 4 bases at J, with 13 bases between the two ends. Germline-derived CDR1 and CDR2 are SGHNT and YENEEA. The CDR3: CASSYGGGGTEAFF. In nucleotides, the CDR3 is TGTGCCAGCAGCTACGGAGGTGGGGGCACTGAAGCTTTCTTT. Complete variable domain (other parts from reference TRBV11-3 and TRBJ1-1): EAGVVQSPRYKIIEKKQPVAFWCNPISGHNTLYWYLQNLGQGPELLIRYENEEAVDDSQLPKDRFSAERLKGVDSTLKIQPAELGDSAVYLCASSYGGGGTEAFFGQGTRLTVV.

J is TRBJ2-3 and V is TRBV10-1; D is perhaps TRBD2 (5 bases). This CDR3 is built from 14 residues. Germline assignment: CDR1 WNHNN and CDR2 SYGVQD (reference sequence). The V end lost 3 bases, the J end lost 0 bases, and 7 bases lay between the germline ends. The CDR3 protein is CASSEGRSTDTQYF. The CDR3 nucleotides read TGCGCCAGCAGTGAAGGGAGAAGCACAGATACGCAGTATTTT.

This chain uses TRBV28 with TRBJ2-2; 12 nucleotides align to TRBD2. Germline CDR1 MDHEN, CDR2 SYDVKM. CDR3 length equals 16 residues. V was pared by 3 bases and J by 6 bases, with 5 bases of the junction left unmatched. CDR3 in DNA: TGTGCCAGCAGTTTGGTTCTAGCGGGAGGGCCCGGGGAGCTGTTTTTT. Protein: CASSLVLAGGPGELFF.

This clone was seen more than once but under ten times. V usage is TRBV6-6 and J usage is TRBJ1-1; D is perhaps TRBD1 (5 bases). Germline V gene lookup returns CDR1 MNHNY and CDR2 SVGAGI (reference sequence). V lost 4 bases and J lost 2, with 8 bases in between. The CDR3 is 13 residues long. DNA of the CDR3: TGTGCCAGCAGTTTCACAGGTAACACTGAAGCTTTCTTT. Protein product: CASSFTGNTEAFF.

The CDR3 DNA sequence: TGTGCCATCAGTGAGAAACAGGGGGCTGGGACTGAAGCTTTCTTT. Translated, it gives CAISEKQGAGTEAFF. The rearrangement uses TRBV10-3 and TRBJ1-1; 9 bases fit TRBD1. The CDR3 totals 15 residues. In germline, CDR1 is ENHRY, CDR2 SYGVKD. V shed 2 bases and J 5 bases; nucleotides not matched to a gene: 6.

This clone was counted between two and nine times. The chain has TRBV7-9 and TRBJ2-5; no firm D call. Trimming stripped 3 bases from V and 5 bases from J, with 16 bases between. This CDR3 has 15 amino acids. CDR1 and CDR2 from the germline V gene are SEHNR and FQNEAQ (reference sequence). CDR3 region: CASSFIGPPRETQYF. In nucleotides, the CDR3 is TGTGCCAGCAGCTTTATCGGACCGCCCAGGGAGACCCAGTACTTC. Together with reference TRBV7-9 and TRBJ2-5, the CDR3 gives the full variable domain: DTGVSQNPRHKITKRGQNVTFRCDPISEHNRLYWYRQTLGQGPEFLTYFQNEAQLEKSRLLSDRFSAERPKGSFSTLEIQRTEQGDSAMYLCASSFIGPPRETQYFGPGTRLLVL.

The rearrangement joins TRBV18 to TRBJ2-5; 7 bases line up with TRBD2. V lost 5 bases and J lost 5; bases outside the gene matches: 5. Germline assignment: CDR1 KGHSH and CDR2 LQKENI. CDR3 length: 13 amino acids. CDR3 region: CASSVREAETQYF. In DNA, the CDR3 is TGTGCCAGCTCAGTCCGGGAGGCTGAGACCCAGTACTTC. Using reference TRBV18 and TRBJ2-5 for the parts outside the CDR3, the full variable domain is NAGVMQNPRHLVRRRGQEARLRCSPMKGHSHVYWYRQLPEEGLKFMVYLQKENIIDESGMPKERFSAEFPKEGPSILRIQQVVRGDSAAYFCASSVREAETQYFGPGTRLLVL.

In nucleotides, the CDR3 is TGTGCCAGCAGTTTACCGGACAGGAACGCTAAAGGCATGAACACTGAAGCTTTCTTT. This encodes CASSLPDRNAKGMNTEAFF. The V and J genes are TRBV28 and TRBJ1-1; 7 bases line up with TRBD1. The CDR3 is 19 amino acids. Unmatched junction bases numbered 15, after V lost 2 bases and J lost 0 bases. CDR1 and CDR2 from the germline V gene are MDHEN and SYDVKM.

The genes are TRBV7-9 and TRBJ1-3; tentatively, D is TRBD1 (5 bases). Trimming took 1 base from V and 4 from J, leaving 14 bases between them. This CDR3 is 16 amino acids long. Germline-derived CDR1 and CDR2 are SEHNR and FQNEAQ (reference sequence). This chain's CDR3 is CASSLDGTLAGNTIYF. In nucleotides, the CDR3 is TGTGCCAGCAGCTTAGACGGGACCCTAGCGGGAAACACCATATATTTT.

The chain is built from TRBV27 and TRBJ2-7; D may be TRBD2 (5 bases). Trimming stripped 5 bases from V and 0 bases from J, with 20 bases between. The CDR3 extends over 17 amino acids. From germline, CDR1 is MNHEY and CDR2 SMNVEV (reference sequence). The CDR3 loop reads CASSRSTGSGSSYEQYV. The CDR3 nucleotides are TGTGCCAGCAGTCGCTCCACTGGGAGCGGAAGCTCCTACGAGCAGTACGTC.

This clone was detected only a few times. The chain combines TRBV9 with TRBJ2-2, with 10 nucleotides matching TRBD2. Trimming took 3 bases from V and 4 from J; bases not matched to a gene: 9. Germline values: CDR1 SGDLS, CDR2 YYNGEE. The CDR3 totals 17 residues. CDR3 sequence (DNA): TGTGCCAGCAGCGGAGGCTTAGCGGGAGGAGGCACCGGGGAGCTGTTTTTT. Translating gives CASSGGLAGGGTGELFF.

This chain links TRBV10-3 with TRBJ2-7, with D uncertain. Trimming removed 0 bases from V and 2 bases from J, with 8 bases in between. Germline values: CDR1 ENHRY, CDR2 SYGVKD. The length of the CDR3 is 14 residues. The CDR3 DNA sequence: TGTGCCATCAGTGAGTCTACTACCACCTACGAGCAGTACTTC. It is translated as CAISESTTTYEQYF.

The chain has TRBV7-3 and TRBJ2-3; D gene ambiguous. Germline lookup yields CDR1 SGHTA and CDR2 FQGTGA. V gave up 3 bases and J gave up 2 bases, with 9 bases separating them. This CDR3 has 14 amino acids. This chain's CDR3 is CASSLRLTTDTQYF. The CDR3 nucleotides read TGTGCCAGCAGCTTGCGACTTACCACAGATACGCAGTATTTT.

The V and J genes are TRBV19 and TRBJ1-5, with TRBD1 matching 12 bases. CDR3 length equals 20 residues. Germline V CDR1 and CDR2: LNHDA, SQIVND (reference sequence). V dropped 7 bases and J dropped 3; count of bases not matched to a gene: 19. The DNA for the CDR3 is TGTGCCAGTACCTCCGGGCGGGACAGGGGGCGCGGATGGGTCAATCAGCCCCAGCATTTT. Translated, it gives CASTSGRDRGRGWVNQPQHF.

This chain joins TRBV25-1 and TRBJ1-2, with D hard to call. This CDR3 comprises 12 residues. Germline CDR1 and CDR2: MGHDK and SYGVNS. Trimming cost V 4 bases and J 7 bases, with 10 bases left between them. The CDR3 sequence is CASSVGVRGYTF. The CDR3 DNA sequence: TGTGCCAGCAGTGTCGGGGTGCGTGGCTACACCTTC.